This is a list of T cell receptor beta chains from one sample in a study of blood T cell repertoires in COVID-19. The table came from immunoSEQ multiplex PCR; TCRdb's copy has only in-frame clones and leaves some out. This sample has around 69,000 clones; approximately 89% occur once, and the top ten carry about 4.9%. Sequencing used peripheral blood. The receptors shown here come from a woman aged 45-59 years with active COVID-19. The CDR3 runs from the conserved cysteine through the conserved F or W. A D gene is named only where the DNA matches it firmly. A row's size may be missing; if present it is once, few, many or a size class.

j_gene	v_gene	d_gene	abundance	CDR3nt	CDR3aa
TRBJ2-3	TRBV7-2	-	-	TGTGCCAGTGCGACTATTGAGGCAGATACGCAGTATTTT	CASATIEADTQYF
TRBJ1-2	TRBV9	TRBD1	-	TGTGCCAGCAGCGTAGCTGAGGGGACAGTTGGCTACACCTTC	CASSVAEGTVGYTF
TRBJ1-5	TRBV5-4	-	-	TGTGCCAGCAGCTTGGGCCGGGGGTCAAATCAGCCCCAGCATTTT	CASSLGRGSNQPQHF
TRBJ1-2	TRBV7-9	TRBD1	-	TGTGCCAGCAGCTCCCGACAGGGGGAGGGCTATGGCTACACCTTC	CASSSRQGEGYGYTF
TRBJ1-5	TRBV4-1	-	-	TGCGCCAGCAGCCAAGGGCACAGCAGCAATCAGCCCCAGCATTTT	CASSQGHSSNQPQHF
TRBJ2-1	TRBV5-1	TRBD2	-	TGCGCCAGCAGCTCTGCGGGAGGGTACAATGAGCAGTTCTTC	CASSSAGGYNEQFF
TRBJ1-2	TRBV6-1	TRBD1	-	TGTGCCAGCAGTGAAGTTCAACAGGGGTTTGTTGGGTATGGCTACACCTTC	CASSEVQQGFVGYGYTF
TRBJ2-5	TRBV5-3	TRBD2	-	TGTGCCAGAAGCTGGAGGGGACGGCTAGCGGGAGGGCAACGGGAGACCCAGTACTTC	CARSWRGRLAGGQRETQYF
TRBJ2-7	TRBV27	TRBD2	few	TGTGCCAGCAGTTTATCGATGAGAACTAGCGGGCCCTCCTACGAGCAGTACTTC	CASSLSMRTSGPSYEQYF
TRBJ2-7	TRBV9	TRBD2	once	TGTGCCAGCAGCGTAGCCGGGACTAGCGGGAGTTACGAGCAGTACTTC	CASSVAGTSGSYEQYF
TRBJ2-1	TRBV7-8	TRBD2	-	TGTGCCAGCAGCCCGCTCGACAGGACTAGCGCCTACAATGAGCAGTTCTTC	CASSPLDRTSAYNEQFF
TRBJ2-1	TRBV5-1	-	few	TGCGCCAGCAGCTCCAGGGACAACCCTGGGGATGAGCAGTTCTTC	CASSSRDNPGDEQFF
TRBJ2-3	TRBV3-1/TRBV3-2	TRBD2	-	TGTGCCAGCACCATGGGACTAGCAAACACAGATACGCAGTATTTT	CASTMGLANTDTQYF
TRBJ2-2	TRBV19	TRBD2	-	TGTGCCAGTAGTTCATTAGCGGGAGAGAACACCGGGGAGCTGTTTTTT	CASSSLAGENTGELFF
TRBJ2-2	TRBV24-1	-	-	TGTGCCACCAGCGATTCAAGAGATACCGGGGAGCTGTTTTTT	CATSDSRDTGELFF
TRBJ1-3	TRBV7-7	TRBD1	-	TGTGCTAGCAGCTTAGGAAGGCAGGGGGACAGGGAAAACACCATATATTTT	CASSLGRQGDRENTIYF
TRBJ2-1	TRBV30	TRBD2	-	TGTGCCTGGAGAGGTGGGACTAGCGGGAGGCCCTACAATGAGCAGTTCTTC	CAWRGGTSGRPYNEQFF
TRBJ1-4	TRBV30	-	-	TGTGCCTGGAGTTCAATTACAGGGAGGGATGAAAAACTGTTTTTT	CAWSSITGRDEKLFF
TRBJ2-1	TRBV18	TRBD2	-	TGTGCCAGCTCCTTAGGGACTAGCGGGACCTACAATGAGCAGTTCTTC	CASSLGTSGTYNEQFF
TRBJ1-3	TRBV6-5	-	-	TGTGCCAGCACCTCAGAGGGAAGAGGAAACACCATATATTTT	CASTSEGRGNTIYF
TRBJ1-5	TRBV19	TRBD1	-	TGTGCCAGTAGTGCTCCGTTACAGGGGGCGCAAGGCAATCAGCCCCAGCATTTT	CASSAPLQGAQGNQPQHF
TRBJ2-1	TRBV4-1	TRBD2	-	TGCGCCAGCAGCCAAGATCTTTGGAGCGGGAAGGACAATGAGCAGTTCTTC	CASSQDLWSGKDNEQFF
TRBJ2-1	TRBV4-1	-	-	TGCCACGAGGTCACCCCGCTCTTC	CHEVTPLF
TRBJ2-5	TRBV20-1	TRBD2	-	TGCAGTGCTAGTTCCCACTTAGCGGGTCACCAAGAGACCCAGTACTTC	CSASSHLAGHQETQYF
TRBJ2-5	TRBV5-6	-	few	TGTGCCAGCAGCTTGTGGTTCAGAGAGACCCAGTACTTC	CASSLWFRETQYF
TRBJ2-2	TRBV27	-	-	TGTGCCAGCAGATCATCAGGGCCCGGGGAGCTGTTTTTT	CASRSSGPGELFF
TRBJ1-4	TRBV19	-	-	TGTGCCTCCCGACGGCAGGAACTAGGAGGGGAAAAACTGTTTTTT	CASRRQELGGEKLFF
TRBJ2-3	TRBV10-3	TRBD1	-	TGTGCCATCAGTGGACAGGGGAGCACAGATACGCAGTATTTT	CAISGQGSTDTQYF
TRBJ1-4	TRBV4-1	-	-	TGCGCCAGCAGCCAGTCGGTCGGGAACCTCTTTGAAAAACTGTTTTTT	CASSQSVGNLFEKLFF
TRBJ2-7	TRBV7-7	TRBD1	-	TGTGCTAGCAGCCCAGCCGGACAGGGAGAGCAGTACTTC	CASSPAGQGEQYF
TRBJ2-3	TRBV9	TRBD2	-	TGTGCCAGCAGCGTAAGTGGCCGGCCGACTAGCGGAAATACAGATACGCAGTATTTT	CASSVSGRPTSGNTDTQYF
TRBJ1-4	TRBV25-1	-	few	TGTGCCAGCAGTGATCCGGCCAGGACTAATGAAAAACTGTTTTTT	CASSDPARTNEKLFF
TRBJ2-1	TRBV6-4	TRBD2	-	TGTGCCAGCAGTAAGGGACTATCCTACAATGAGCAGTTCTTC	CASSKGLSYNEQFF
TRBJ2-7	TRBV12-3/TRBV12-4	-	-	TGTGCCAGCAGTTTTAGCCGATACGAGCAGTACTTC	CASSFSRYEQYF
TRBJ1-5	TRBV10-3	-	-	TGTGCCATCAGTGAGTCAGGACACAGCAATCAGCCCCAGCATTTT	CAISESGHSNQPQHF
TRBJ2-7	TRBV25-1	TRBD1	-	TGTGCCAGCGCGCCTGGGGACAGTTCCTACGAGCAGTACTTC	CASAPGDSSYEQYF
TRBJ1-2	TRBV28	TRBD1	-	TGTGCCAGCAGCACAGGGACCGGGACAGGGGTCTATGGCTACACCTTC	CASSTGTGTGVYGYTF
TRBJ1-6	TRBV21-1	-	-	TGTGCCAGCAGCAAAGTGGAAGCGGCGAGCTCCTATAATTCACCCCTCCACTTT	CASSKVEAASSYNSPLHF
TRBJ2-5	TRBV5-1	-	-	TGCGCCAGCAGCTTGGGGGGCCTGGAGACCCAGTACTTC	CASSLGGLETQYF
TRBJ1-3	TRBV6-5	TRBD1	-	TGTGCCAGCAAGGGACAGGGATCAGGAAACACCATATATTTT	CASKGQGSGNTIYF
TRBJ1-6	TRBV30	-	-	TGTGCCTGGGCCACCTTTACAGGGAGCAGTTCACCCCTCCACTTT	CAWATFTGSSSPLHF
TRBJ1-5	TRBV24-1	-	-	TGTGCCACCAGGCCCAAAAAAAGGGGGCATTTT	CATRPKKRGHF
TRBJ2-7	TRBV15	-	once	TGTGCCACCAGCAGAGAAGGACTGGGTAGCTCCTACGAGCAGTACTTC	CATSREGLGSSYEQYF